This is a list of T cell receptor beta chains from one sample in a study of shared clonotypes between healthy human individuals. Profiled with immunoSEQ multiplex PCR; TCRdb holds only in-frame clones, not every one. This table has about 2,200,000 clones, about 92% appearing once. The sample taken for sequencing was naive CD8+ T cells from PBMCs. These receptors were taken from a man aged 18 to 30 in good health. Some clones in this sample may be carry-over from other donors' samples. Each CDR3 is given with its conserved first and last residue. Each record gives: V gene, J gene, D gene, clone size, CDR3 protein, CDR3 DNA. D genes are given only for firm matches. The size field is filled for only some rows; it gives once, few, many or a size class.

>TRBV5-6|TRBJ1-4|TRBD1|once
CASSLGDSLEKLFF
TGTGCCAGCAGCTTGGGGGACAGTCTCGAAAAACTGTTTTTT
>TRBV9|TRBJ2-1|.|.
CASSGGTDSYNEQFF
TGTGCCAGCAGCGGGGGTACCGACTCCTACAATGAGCAGTTCTTC
>TRBV5-6|TRBJ2-7|.|once
CASSLGNYEQYF
TGTGCCAGCAGCTTGGGAAACTACGAGCAGTACTTC
>TRBV4-1|TRBJ2-1|.|.
CASSSTRIVGYNEQFF
TGCGCCAGCAGCTCAACGCGGATAGTGGGTTACAATGAGCAGTTCTTC
>TRBV27|TRBJ2-5|.|once
CASSFGTRRETQYF
TGTGCCAGCAGTTTCGGGACCAGGAGAGAGACCCAGTACTTC
>TRBV27|TRBJ2-1|TRBD2|.
CASELTGTSGRNEQFF
TGTGCCAGCGAGTTAACCGGGACTAGCGGGAGAAATGAGCAGTTCTTC
>TRBV28|TRBJ2-7|TRBD1|.
CASSSPGQGVYEQYF
TGTGCCAGCAGTTCCCCGGGACAGGGGGTCTACGAGCAGTACTTC
>TRBV15|TRBJ2-7|TRBD2|.
CATSERTSGRGEQYF
TGTGCCACCAGCGAGAGGACTAGCGGGAGAGGCGAGCAGTACTTC
>TRBV28|TRBJ2-2|.|.
CASSLQGGTGELFF
TGTGCCAGCAGTTTGCAGGGAGGCACCGGGGAGCTGTTTTTT
>TRBV27|TRBJ2-7|.|.
CASSLSNRYEQYF
TGTGCCAGCAGTTTATCGAACCGCTACGAGCAGTACTTC
>TRBV28|TRBJ1-2|.|once
CASRTRQAAVYGYTF
TGTGCCAGCAGGACCAGACAGGCCGCCGTCTATGGCTACACCTTC
>TRBV4-1|TRBJ1-1|.|.
CASSQMPGSVLIW
TGCGCCAGCAGCCAAATGCCGGGCAGTGTACTAATTTGG
>TRBV10-1|TRBJ1-3|.|few
CASHLWGPGNTIYF
TGCGCCAGCCACCTTTGGGGCCCTGGAAACACCATATATTTT
>TRBV14|TRBJ1-1|.|.
CASSQGRYTEAFF
TGTGCCAGCAGCCAAGGTCGGTATACTGAAGCTTTCTTT
>TRBV2|TRBJ2-7|.|.
CATLDPYSTYEQYF
TGTGCCACCCTGGACCCTTATAGTACCTACGAGCAGTACTTC
>TRBV27|TRBJ2-1|TRBD1|.
CASSFDRVGNNEQFF
TGTGCCAGCAGTTTCGACAGGGTGGGTAACAATGAGCAGTTCTTC
>TRBV29-1|TRBJ2-4|.|.
CSVGGVDIQYF
TGCAGCGTTGGCGGGGTGGACATTCAGTACTTC
>TRBV5-4|TRBJ1-1|.|.
CASSDRNTEAFF
TGTGCCAGCAGCGACAGGAACACTGAAGCTTTCTTT
>TRBV15|TRBJ2-5|TRBD2|.
CATSSGRWEGQYF
TGTGCCACCAGCTCCGGGCGATGGGAGGGCCAGTACTTC
>TRBV7-3|TRBJ2-2|TRBD2|.
CASSLNRPSGRSGGTGELFF
TGTGCCAGCAGCTTAAATCGGCCTAGCGGGAGGAGCGGAGGCACCGGGGAGCTGTTTTTT
>TRBV9|TRBJ2-3|TRBD2|.
CASSPAGGAQRAQYF
TGTGCCAGCAGCCCAGCCGGGGGGGCCCAAAGGGCGCAGTATTTT
>TRBV19|TRBJ2-7|.|.
CASSWSEGYEQYF
TGTGCCAGTAGCTGGAGCGAGGGCTACGAGCAGTACTTC
>TRBV27|TRBJ1-2|.|.
CASSLRGMSGGGGSYGYTF
TGTGCCAGCAGTTTACGGGGCATGTCCGGGGGAGGGGGTAGCTATGGCTACACCTTC
>TRBV9|TRBJ2-1|.|.
CASSVSAGVGVGEQFF
TGTGCCAGCAGCGTTTCGGCAGGGGTGGGGGTCGGCGAGCAGTTCTTC
>TRBV19|TRBJ1-1|.|few
CASSIPRDGWNTEAFF
TGTGCCAGTAGTATTCCTCGGGACGGATGGAACACTGAAGCTTTCTTT
>TRBV23-1|TRBJ2-7|.|.
CASSPVSVSYEQYF
TGCGCCAGCAGTCCGGTTTCCGTCTCCTACGAGCAGTACTTC
>TRBV7-8|TRBJ2-7|.|.
CASSPRVLIAHEQYF
TGTGCCAGCAGCCCCCGGGTCTTAATTGCCCACGAGCAGTACTTC
>TRBV28|TRBJ2-5|.|.
CASSSHYVETQYF
TGTGCCAGCAGCTCCCATTATGTAGAGACCCAGTACTTC
>TRBV7-6|TRBJ2-1|TRBD2|.
CASSLAATGGWTSSRNEQFF
TGTGCCAGCAGCTTAGCGGCAACCGGGGGATGGACTAGCTCCCGGAATGAGCAGTTCTTC
>TRBV28|TRBJ1-5|.|few
CASSLGNQPQHF
TGTGCCAGCAGTTTGGGAAATCAGCCCCAGCATTTT
>TRBV5-6|TRBJ2-1|.|.
CASILGSEQFF
TGTGCCAGCATCTTGGGGTCCGAGCAGTTCTTC
>TRBV7-9|TRBJ2-7|TRBD1|.
CASSLRDRGVYEQYF
TGTGCCAGCAGCTTGAGGGACAGGGGGGTCTACGAGCAGTACTTC
>TRBV7-6|TRBJ2-3|.|.
CASSLVARGSTDTQYF
TGTGCCAGCAGCTTAGTCGCGCGGGGAAGCACAGATACGCAGTATTTT
>TRBV4-1|TRBJ2-1|TRBD2|.
CASSPLGREASNEQFF
TGCGCCAGCAGCCCTTTGGGGCGGGAGGCGAGCAATGAGCAGTTCTTC
>TRBV4-1|TRBJ2-1|.|.
CASSQDQARAHNEQFF
TGCGCCAGCAGCCAAGATCAGGCTAGAGCCCACAATGAGCAGTTCTTC
>TRBV9|TRBJ2-3|TRBD2|.
CASGIPFLADTSTDTQYF
TGTGCCAGCGGGATACCTTTTCTAGCGGACACTAGCACAGATACGCAGTATTTT
>TRBV9|TRBJ2-2|.|.
CASSSFPGELFF
TGTGCCAGCAGCTCATTCCCCGGGGAGCTGTTTTTT
>TRBV7-2|TRBJ2-5|TRBD1|.
CASSLTGTGGWETQYF
TGTGCCAGCAGCCTCACCGGGACAGGGGGGTGGGAGACCCAGTACTTC
>TRBV5-1|TRBJ1-1|.|.
CASSFSGSRTEAFF
TGCGCCAGCAGCTTTTCGGGGTCGCGGACTGAAGCTTTCTTT
>TRBV4-2|TRBJ2-3|.|.
CASSQGFDPVYSDTQYF
TGTGCCAGCAGCCAAGGCTTCGACCCTGTTTATTCTGATACGCAGTATTTT
>TRBV7-8|TRBJ2-3|.|.
CASSLRLAPASTDTQYF
TGTGCCAGCAGCTTAAGGCTAGCGCCAGCTAGCACAGATACGCAGTATTTT
>TRBV11-2|TRBJ2-7|.|.
CASSQVGGYEQYF
TGCGCCAGCAGCCAAGTCGGCGGCTACGAGCAGTACTTC
>TRBV4-2|TRBJ2-2|TRBD1|.
CASSQDRTGPLNTGELFF
TGTGCCAGCAGCCAGGACCGGACAGGGCCCCTGAACACCGGGGAGCTGTTTTTT